This T cell receptor beta chain was found in a study of blood T cell repertoires in COVID-19. The wider study: Sample material is recorded as cDNA or gDNA derived from T cells, B-cell-depleted T cells, or PBMCs.

Per the original data handling: Amplifying reference gene primers gave estimates of nucleated cell counts. Profiled with immunoSEQ multiplex PCR; TCRdb holds only in-frame clones, not every one. The DNA gave D and trimming, while V, J and clone size come from that table. The table records a few hundred thousand clones, about 82% of them present only once. CDR1 and CDR2 (germline): MGHRA, YSYEKL. The CDR3 covers 13 residues. V was shortened by 2 bases and J by 5 bases, with 9 bases between the two germline ends. Sequencing input: peripheral blood. The sequence came from an elderly man with acute or convalescent COVID-19. V and J are TRBV4-1 and TRBJ1-1, with a tentative D call TRBD1 (5 bases). In DNA, the CDR3 is TGCGCCAGCAGCCAATATCGGGGGACTGAAGCTTTCTTT. Translated: CASSQYRGTEAFF.